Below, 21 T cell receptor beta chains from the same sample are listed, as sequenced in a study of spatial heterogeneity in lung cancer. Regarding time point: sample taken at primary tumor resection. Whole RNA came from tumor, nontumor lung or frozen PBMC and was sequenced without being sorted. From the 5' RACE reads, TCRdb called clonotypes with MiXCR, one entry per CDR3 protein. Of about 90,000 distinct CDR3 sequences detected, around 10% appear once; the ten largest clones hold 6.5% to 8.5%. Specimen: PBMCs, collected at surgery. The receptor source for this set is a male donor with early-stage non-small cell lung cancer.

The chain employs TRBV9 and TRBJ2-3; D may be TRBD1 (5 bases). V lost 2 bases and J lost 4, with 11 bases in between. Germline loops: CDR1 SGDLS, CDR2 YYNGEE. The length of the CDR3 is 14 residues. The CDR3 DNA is TGTGCCAGCAGCGTCACAGGTCACCCAGATACGCAGTATTTT. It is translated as CASSVTGHPDTQYF. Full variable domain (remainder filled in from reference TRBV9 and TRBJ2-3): DSGVTQTPKHLITATGQRVTLRCSPRSGDLSVYWYQQSLDQGLQFLIQYYNGEERAKGNILERFSAQQFPDLHSELNLSSLELGDSALYFCASSVTGHPDTQYFGPGTRLTVL.

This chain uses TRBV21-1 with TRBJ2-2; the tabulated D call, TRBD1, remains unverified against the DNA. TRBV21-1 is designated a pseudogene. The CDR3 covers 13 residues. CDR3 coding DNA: TGTGCCAGCAGCTCCACAGGGACCCGGGGAGCTGTTTTT. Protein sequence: CASSSTGTRGAVF.

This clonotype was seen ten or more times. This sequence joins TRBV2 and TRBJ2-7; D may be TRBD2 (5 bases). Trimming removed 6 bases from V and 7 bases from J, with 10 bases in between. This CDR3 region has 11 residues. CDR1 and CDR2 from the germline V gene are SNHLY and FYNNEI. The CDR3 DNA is TGTGCCAGCAGCCCTGGACTGGAGCAGTACTTC. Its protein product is CASSPGLEQYF.

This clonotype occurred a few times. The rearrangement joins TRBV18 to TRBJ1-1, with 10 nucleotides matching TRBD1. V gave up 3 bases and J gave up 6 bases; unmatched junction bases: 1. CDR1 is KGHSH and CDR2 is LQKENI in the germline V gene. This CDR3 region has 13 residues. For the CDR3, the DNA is TGTGCCAGCTCACCGACAGGGGGCTCTGAAGCTTTCTTT. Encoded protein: CASSPTGGSEAFF. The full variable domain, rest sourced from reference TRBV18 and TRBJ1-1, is NAGVMQNPRHLVRRRGQEARLRCSPMKGHSHVYWYRQLPEEGLKFMVYLQKENIIDESGMPKERFSAEFPKEGPSILRIQQVVRGDSAAYFCASSPTGGSEAFFGQGTRLTVV.

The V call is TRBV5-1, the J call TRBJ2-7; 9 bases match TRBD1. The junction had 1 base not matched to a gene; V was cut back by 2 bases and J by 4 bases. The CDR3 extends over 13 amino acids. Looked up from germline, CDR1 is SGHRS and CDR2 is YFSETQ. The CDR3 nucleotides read TGCGCCAGCAGCTTTGGGACAGGGTACGAGCAGTACTTC. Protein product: CASSFGTGYEQYF.

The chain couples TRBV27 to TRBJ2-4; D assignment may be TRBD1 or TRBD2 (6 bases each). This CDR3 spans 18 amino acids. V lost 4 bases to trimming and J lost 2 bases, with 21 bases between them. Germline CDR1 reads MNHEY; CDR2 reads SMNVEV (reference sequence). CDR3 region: CASSSLASGALSKNIQYF. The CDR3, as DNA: TGTGCCAGCAGTTCCCTCGCGTCGGGGGCCCTATCCAAAAACATTCAGTACTTC.

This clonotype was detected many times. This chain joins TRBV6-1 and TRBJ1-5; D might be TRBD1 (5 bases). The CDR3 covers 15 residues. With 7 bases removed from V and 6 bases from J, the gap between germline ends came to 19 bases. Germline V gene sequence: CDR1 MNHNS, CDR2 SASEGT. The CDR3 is CASTFLGGSGQPQHF. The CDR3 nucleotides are TGTGCCAGCACCTTCCTCGGGGGGTCAGGTCAGCCCCAGCATTTT.

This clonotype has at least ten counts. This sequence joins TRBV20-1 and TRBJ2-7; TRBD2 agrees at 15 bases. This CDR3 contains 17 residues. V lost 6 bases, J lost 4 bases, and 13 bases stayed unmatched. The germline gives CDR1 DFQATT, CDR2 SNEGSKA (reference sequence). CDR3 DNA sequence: TGCAGTGCCCTCGGACTAGCGGGAGGGAATGCCGGGTACGAGCAGTACTTC. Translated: CSALGLAGGNAGYEQYF.

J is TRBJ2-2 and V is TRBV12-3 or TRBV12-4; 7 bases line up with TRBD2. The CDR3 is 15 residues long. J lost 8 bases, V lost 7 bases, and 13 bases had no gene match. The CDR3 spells CASTPLGGPRGELFF. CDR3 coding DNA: TGTGCCAGCACTCCCTTGGGAGGGCCTCGTGGGGAGCTGTTTTTT.

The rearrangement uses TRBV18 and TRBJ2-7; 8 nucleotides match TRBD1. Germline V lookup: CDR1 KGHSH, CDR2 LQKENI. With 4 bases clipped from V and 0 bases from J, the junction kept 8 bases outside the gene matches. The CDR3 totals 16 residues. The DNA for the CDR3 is TGTGCCAGCTCACTACTTCGGACAGGGCTCTCCTACGAGCAGTACTTC. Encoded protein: CASSLLRTGLSYEQYF.

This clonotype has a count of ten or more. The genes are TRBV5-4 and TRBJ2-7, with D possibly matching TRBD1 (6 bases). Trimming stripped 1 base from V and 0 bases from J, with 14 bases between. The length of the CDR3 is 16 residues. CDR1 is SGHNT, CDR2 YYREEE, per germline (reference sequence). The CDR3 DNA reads TGTGCCAGCAGCTTGCCAGGACAGTTCCGCTCCTACGAGCAGTACTTC. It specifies CASSLPGQFRSYEQYF.

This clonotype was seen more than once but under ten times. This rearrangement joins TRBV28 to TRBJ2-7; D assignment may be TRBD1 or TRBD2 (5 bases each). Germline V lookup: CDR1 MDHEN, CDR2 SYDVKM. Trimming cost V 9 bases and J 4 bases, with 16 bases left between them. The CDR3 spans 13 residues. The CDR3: CASSGTPDYEQYF. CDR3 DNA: TGTGCCAGTTCCGGGACGCCGGATTACGAGCAGTACTTC.

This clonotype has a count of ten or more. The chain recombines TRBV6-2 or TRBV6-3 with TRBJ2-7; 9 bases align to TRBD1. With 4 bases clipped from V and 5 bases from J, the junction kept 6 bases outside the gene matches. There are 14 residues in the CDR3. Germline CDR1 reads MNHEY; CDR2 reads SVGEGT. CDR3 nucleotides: TGTGCCAGCAGTTTCGGACAGGGGAGGGACGAGCAGTACTTC. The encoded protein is CASSFGQGRDEQYF.

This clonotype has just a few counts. CDR3 residues: CASSLKGLAGYTDTQYF. For the CDR3, the DNA is TGTGCCAGCAGTTTAAAGGGACTAGCGGGGTACACAGATACGCAGTATTTT. The rearrangement joins TRBV27 to TRBJ2-3, with 13 bases identical to TRBD2. Germline CDR1 and CDR2: MNHEY and SMNVEV (reference sequence). V lost 2 bases and J lost 2; bases outside the gene matches: 4. The CDR3 contains 17 residues.

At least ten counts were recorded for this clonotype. CDR3 coding DNA: TGTGCCAGCAGTCCCCCGACTAGTTCCTACGAGCAGTACTTC. Translation gives CASSPPTSSYEQYF. The chain carries TRBV28 and TRBJ2-7; a possible D gene is TRBD2 (6 bases). Per the germline V gene, CDR1 is MDHEN and CDR2 is SYDVKM. This CDR3 has 14 residues. Trimming pared 5 bases from V and 1 base from J, leaving 12 bases between.

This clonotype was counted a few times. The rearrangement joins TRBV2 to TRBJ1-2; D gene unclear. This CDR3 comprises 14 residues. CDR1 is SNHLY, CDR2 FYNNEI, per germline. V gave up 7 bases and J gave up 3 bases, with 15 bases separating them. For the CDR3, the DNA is TGTGCCAGCATCCCAACCCCCGGGGACTATGGCTACACCTTC. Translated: CASIPTPGDYGYTF.

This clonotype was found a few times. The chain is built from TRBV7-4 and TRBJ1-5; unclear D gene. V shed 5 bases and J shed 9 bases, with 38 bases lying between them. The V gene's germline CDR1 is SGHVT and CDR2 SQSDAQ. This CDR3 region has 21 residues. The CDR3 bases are TGTGCCAGCAGCCCCACTGGCTTGGCGGATTGTGGGATTGACTACGGCGGGCCCCAGCATTTT. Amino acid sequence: CASSPTGLADCGIDYGGPQHF.

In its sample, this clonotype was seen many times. The CDR3 reads CASSPSSYNEQFF. The CDR3 DNA sequence: TGTGCCAGCAGCCCCTCCTCCTACAATGAGCAGTTCTTC. The rearrangement uses TRBV3-1 and TRBJ2-1; D gene unclear. The CDR3 runs 13 residues. With 4 bases removed from V and 0 bases from J, the gap between germline ends came to 4 bases. Germline CDR1 is LGHDT and CDR2 is YNNKEL (reference sequence).

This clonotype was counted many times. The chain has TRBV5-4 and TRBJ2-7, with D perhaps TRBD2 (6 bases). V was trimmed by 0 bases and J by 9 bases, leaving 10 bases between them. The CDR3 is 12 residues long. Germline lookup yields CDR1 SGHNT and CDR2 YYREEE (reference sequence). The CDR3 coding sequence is TGTGCCAGCAGCTTGGGCGGGGCGGTGCAGTACTTC. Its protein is CASSLGGAVQYF. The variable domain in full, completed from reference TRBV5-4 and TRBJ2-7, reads ETGVTQSPTHLIKTRGQQVTLRCSSQSGHNTVSWYQQALGQGPQFIFQYYREEENGRGNFPPRFSGLQFPNYSSELNVNALELDDSALYLCASSLGGAVQYFGPGTRLTVT.

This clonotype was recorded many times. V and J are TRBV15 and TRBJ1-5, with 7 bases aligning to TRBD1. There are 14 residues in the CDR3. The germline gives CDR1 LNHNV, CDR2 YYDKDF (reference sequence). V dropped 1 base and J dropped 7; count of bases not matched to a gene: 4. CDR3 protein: CATSRGGGFQPQHF. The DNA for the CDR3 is TGTGCCACCAGCAGAGGAGGGGGCTTCCAGCCCCAGCATTTT.

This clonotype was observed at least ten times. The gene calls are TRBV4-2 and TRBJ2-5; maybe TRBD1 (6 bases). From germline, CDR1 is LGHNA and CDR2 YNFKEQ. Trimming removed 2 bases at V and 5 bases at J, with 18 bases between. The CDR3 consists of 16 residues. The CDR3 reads CASSQNQGTPRETQYF. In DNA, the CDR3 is TGTGCCAGCAGCCAAAATCAGGGGACCCCCAGGGAGACCCAGTACTTC.